This T cell receptor (beta chain) emerged from a study of PD-1 blockade in classical Hodgkin lymphoma. This clone was seen only once. Each patient relapsed following autologous stem cell transplantation, and prior brentuximab vedotin exposure differed. The data were produced by immunoSEQ multiplex PCR, yet TCRdb's version contains in-frame clones alone and is incomplete. Of some 31,000 clones in the sample, less than 80% were seen once. The CDR3 sequence is 16 residues long. With V trimmed by 6 bases and J by 4 bases, 9 bases remained unmatched. CDR1 and CDR2 (germline): SGHVS, FQNEAQ. V usage is TRBV7-8 and J usage is TRBJ2-3; 11 bases fit TRBD2. The sequences come from peripheral blood mononuclear cells (PBMCs), collected before the second cycle of nivolumab. The clonotype originates from a human donor with classical Hodgkin lymphoma. CDR3 region: CASRDLAGGLPDTQYF. For the CDR3, the DNA is TGTGCCAGCAGAGATTTAGCGGGGGGGCTCCCAGATACGCAGTATTTT.